The clone carrying this T cell receptor beta chain has at least ten counts. Its antigen is unidentified. This sample is part of a study of T cells in Graves' hyperthyroidism and ophthalmopathy. Study at large: Peripheral blood was collected at initial diagnosis, before any treatment.

The investigators amplified TCR beta CDR3 regions from RNA transcripts. With the HTBI primer set, the TCR CDR3 went through a first round of RT-PCR. Using its own MiXCR run on the multiplex PCR reads, TCRdb lists one record per CDR3 protein. The sample includes over 500,000 distinct CDR3 sequences, about 14% seen only once; the top ten take around 14%. General study findings and limits: Ophthalmopathy got predicted by the model a median 6.5 months before its onset.

Hyperthyroidism had been newly diagnosed in patients aged 18 to 65, and its duration was under 2 months. Patients having uncontrolled infection, another autoimmune disease, pregnancy or lactation were not included. The CDR3 runs to 15 residues. The germline V gene has CDR1 SGHAT and CDR2 FQDESV (reference sequence). V shed 5 bases and J 3 bases; nucleotides not matched to a gene: 6. Material for sequencing was blood. This clonotype was obtained from a woman aged 40 to 50 with Graves' hyperthyroidism. This chain uses TRBV11-1 with TRBJ2-1; 8 bases align to TRBD1. The CDR3 nucleotides are TGTGCCAGCAGCAGTGACAGGGGCTTCTACAATGAGCAGTTCTTC. This encodes CASSSDRGFYNEQFF.